There are a few counts of the clone carrying this T cell receptor (beta chain). J lost 6 bases, V lost 5 bases, and 10 bases had no gene match. The CDR3 consists of 14 residues. Germline V lookup: CDR1 SGHNT, CDR2 YENEEA. The entry originates in a study of identical twins. A universal primer site came from template switching; cDNA carried unique molecular identifiers. TCRdb ran MiXCR on the 5' RACE reads and lists one entry per CDR3 protein. This sample has about 690,000 distinct CDR3 sequences, with 20% to 25% found just once. This sample also belongs to another study, concerning T cells expressing NK-cell markers. As that study records: The sorts in several experiments were restricted to alpha-beta TCR T cells by an anti-gamma-delta TCR antibody. About 1.0-7.5% of CD8+ T cells in about six donors belonged to dominant NKG2C+ clonotypes. These clonotypes, the leaders elsewhere, also led the CD3+CD56-NKG2C+ fraction in a handful of donors.

Input material: PBMCs. The TCR originated in a woman under 30 in good health. V and J are TRBV11-3 and TRBJ2-7, with 7 bases lining up with TRBD1. As DNA, the CDR3 is TGTGCCAGCAGCCGGACAGGTTCGGGGCGCGAGCAGTACTTC. Its protein product is CASSRTGSGREQYF.